This record covers a single TCR beta chain. Its target is unknown. These data originate in a study of shared clonotypes between healthy human individuals. General observations from the study: Naive subsets typically showed greater estimated richness than memory subsets.

Measured with immunoSEQ multiplex PCR; TCRdb has only the in-frame clones, and not every one. The sample lists around 2,000,000 clones, roughly 94% seen once, with 0.13% in the top ten. V dropped 0 bases and J dropped 2 bases, with 12 bases sitting between them. The CDR3 is 16 residues long. Germline CDR1 SGHNT, CDR2 YYREEE (reference sequence). Recent acute infections and vaccinations were absent in the healthy HIV-negative adult donors. The sample was naive CD4+ T cells sorted from blood. Subset meaning: CD45RA+ positively selected. The clonotype originates from a man aged 18 to 35 in good health. V and J are TRBV5-4 and TRBJ2-1; weak D call: TRBD1 (6 bases). CDR3 region: CASSLDGGPTYNEQFF. The CDR3 nucleotides are TGTGCCAGCAGCTTGGATGGGGGCCCAACCTACAATGAGCAGTTCTTC.